The next 16 T cell receptor beta chains were all read from a single sample in a study of CD4 and CD8 cells across lung adenocarcinoma regions. A single record per CDR3 protein comes from TCRdb applying MiXCR to the PCR reads. Here the sample spans about 5,500 distinct CDR3 sequences, 50% being singletons. The source material was CD4+ T cells from the margin of a lung tumor. The source of these receptors is a male donor with lung adenocarcinoma. The CD4 and CD8 labels of this study may be unreliable.

With regard to this clonotype: A read error may account for a junction end that differs from germline. The chain couples TRBV10-2 to TRBJ2-3; TRBD2 might be the D (7 bases). Germline assignment: CDR1 WSHSY and CDR2 SAAADI. The CDR3 has 16 amino acids. CDR3: CASGGGGGPHNDTQYF. CDR3 sequence (DNA): TGCGCCAGCGGGGGTGGGGGGGGCCCCCACAACGATACGCAGTATTTC.

The chain combines TRBV4-1 with TRBJ2-2; a possible D gene is TRBD2 (6 bases). The V end was cut by 3 bases, the J end by 0 bases, with 14 bases between. Germline loops: CDR1 MGHRA, CDR2 YSYEKL. The CDR3 consists of 17 residues. The CDR3 DNA reads TGCGCCAGCAGCCACGGGGGACGGCCTCCGAACACCGGGGAGCTGTTTTTT. Amino acid sequence: CASSHGGRPPNTGELFF.

This clonotype is a singleton in its sample. A much more abundant neighbour one base away suggests this may be a read error. The chain links TRBV10-2 to TRBJ2-5; 10 nucleotides align to TRBD2. The J call may be wrong; the DNA end is better matched by TRBJ2-1. This CDR3 has 18 amino acids. The germline V gene has CDR1 WSHSY and CDR2 SAAADI. CDR3: CASSGSKVPGLAYNEQFF. The CDR3 nucleotides read TGCGCCAGCAGTGGGTCGAAAGTTCCGGGACTAGCGTACAATGAGCAGTTCTTC.

This chain links TRBV6-1 with TRBJ2-1, with 9 bases identical to TRBD1. The end of the DNA aligns better with TRBJ2-5, so the J call may be wrong. CDR1 and CDR2 from the germline V gene are MNHNS and SASEGT. CDR3 length: 18 residues. CDR3 residues: CASSEGWGQGLLMETQYF. Written as DNA, the CDR3 is TGTGCCAGCAGTGAAGGCTGGGGACAGGGTTTATTAATGGAGACCCAGTACTTC.

In this sample, this clonotype turned up once. The junction shows a germline mismatch at one end, possibly a read error. This chain connects TRBV6-5 to TRBJ2-6, with 7 bases aligning to TRBD1. The germline gives CDR1 MNHEY, CDR2 SVGAGI. This CDR3 has 16 residues. In DNA form, the CDR3 reads TGTGCCAGCAGTTCCCCCGGGACAGCGATCACCAGGGAGCTGTTTTTC. Translating gives CASSSPGTAITRELFF.

By sample fraction, this clonotype is medium-sized. The chain uses TRBV6-1 and TRBJ1-2, with TRBD1 as a possible D gene (5 bases). CDR3 length: 15 amino acids. The germline V gene has CDR1 MNHNS and CDR2 SASEGT. V shed 0 bases and J shed 5 bases, with 13 bases lying between them. The CDR3 sequence: CASSEAPGTDYGYTF. For the CDR3, the DNA is TGTGCCAGCAGTGAAGCGCCCGGGACGGATTATGGCTACACCTTC.

The chain uses TRBV27 and TRBJ2-3, with TRBD2 matching over 7 bases. Germline V gene lookup returns CDR1 MNHEY and CDR2 SMNVEV (reference sequence). V was pared by 9 bases and J by 2 bases, with 11 bases of the junction left unmatched. The CDR3 has 15 amino acids. In DNA form, the CDR3 reads TGTGCCAGGGGGACGGGGGGTCGATACACAGATACGCAGTATTTT. This gives the protein CARGTGGRYTDTQYF.

This clonotype was observed a handful of times. This chain uses TRBV20-1 with TRBJ2-3, with no clear D. V dropped 1 base and J dropped 2 bases, with 10 bases sitting between them. Germline loops: CDR1 DFQATT, CDR2 SNEGSKA (reference sequence). The CDR3 sequence is 14 residues long. The CDR3 DNA reads TGCAGTGCTAGAGGAGGCGGCCCCACAGATACGCAGTATTTT. Translation gives CSARGGGPTDTQYF.

The chain joins TRBV4-1 to TRBJ2-5; TRBD1 or TRBD2 may be the D gene (6 bases each). The CDR3 contains 20 residues. Germline CDR1 and CDR2: MGHRA and YSYEKL. Trimming shortened V by 3 bases and J by 8 bases, and 34 bases separated the two germline ends. The chain's CDR3 is CASSQEGRRLGGPGQNTQYF. CDR3 bases: TGCGCCAGCAGCCAGGAGGGGCGACGGCTGGGGGGCCCGGGCCAAAACACCCAGTACTTC.

This chain links TRBV6-1 with TRBJ1-6; no firm D call. V was shortened by 1 base and J by 14 bases, with 9 bases between the two germline ends. This CDR3 has 12 amino acids. Per the germline V gene, CDR1 is MNHNS and CDR2 is SASEGT. The CDR3 sequence is CASSEVRTTLHF. Here the CDR3 DNA reads TGTGCCAGCAGTGAAGTAAGGACTACCCTCCACTTT.

By share, this clonotype counts as medium-sized. J is TRBJ2-1 and V is TRBV6-5; 9 nucleotides match TRBD1. There are 14 residues in the CDR3. Germline loops: CDR1 MNHEY, CDR2 SVGAGI. J gave up 6 bases and V 5 bases, and 5 bases lay outside the gene matches. The CDR3 protein is CASSTRDRANEQFF. CDR3 DNA: TGTGCCAGCAGTACCCGGGACAGGGCCAATGAGCAGTTCTTC.

V usage is TRBV28 and J usage is TRBJ1-2; D uncertain. The ends were cut back, 6 bases at V and 1 base at J, with 18 bases in the middle. Germline V lookup: CDR1 MDHEN, CDR2 SYDVKM. The CDR3 has 16 residues. CDR3 in amino acids: CASRTPVFSNNYGYTF. CDR3 bases: TGTGCCAGCAGGACTCCGGTCTTTTCAAATAACTATGGCTACACCTTC.

The J gene is TRBJ2-3, the V gene TRBV7-2, with 7 nucleotides matching TRBD2. CDR1 is SGHTA, CDR2 FQGNSA, per germline. This CDR3 spans 18 amino acids. The junction had 13 bases not matched to a gene; V was cut back by 2 bases and J by 2 bases. The CDR3 sequence is CASSLTGSGLAATDTQYF. The CDR3 DNA reads TGTGCCAGCAGCTTAACGGGCTCGGGCCTAGCGGCCACAGATACGCAGTATTTT. Using reference TRBV7-2 and TRBJ2-3 for the parts outside the CDR3, the full variable domain is GAGVSQSPSNKVTEKGKDVELRCDPISGHTALYWYRQSLGQGLEFLIYFQGNSAPDKSGLPSDRFSAERTGGSVSTLTIQRTQQEDSAVYLCASSLTGSGLAATDTQYFGPGTRLTVL.

Regarding this clonotype: The junction differs from germline at one of its ends, possibly a read error. This chain connects TRBV10-2 to TRBJ2-2, with D perhaps being TRBD1 or TRBD2 (5 bases each). This CDR3 spans 15 amino acids. Germline CDR1 WSHSY, CDR2 SAAADI. The CDR3 DNA is TGCGCCAGGGCCCCACAGGTTGCGGGCACAGAGGCGCTGTATTTT. Translation gives CARAPQVAGTEALYF.

This sequence joins TRBV7-2 and TRBJ2-2; 8 nucleotides agree with TRBD1. The CDR3 length is 16 residues. Germline CDR1 is SGHTA and CDR2 is FQGNSA. With 1 base clipped from V and 2 bases from J, the junction kept 3 bases outside the gene matches. The CDR3 loop reads CASSLGGQANTGELFF. The DNA for the CDR3 is TGTGCCAGCAGCTTAGGGGGACAGGCTAACACCGGGGAGCTGTTTTTT.

This clonotype is classed as medium-sized. The V and J genes are TRBV27 and TRBJ2-1, with 13 bases lining up with TRBD2. CDR1 MNHEY and CDR2 SMNVEV come from the germline V gene (reference sequence). V was clipped by 4 bases and J by 5 bases; unmatched bases: 2. This CDR3 contains 15 residues. The CDR3 coding sequence is TGTGCCAGCAGTTCGGGGACTAGCGGGAACAATGAGCAGTTCTTC. Translation: CASSSGTSGNNEQFF.